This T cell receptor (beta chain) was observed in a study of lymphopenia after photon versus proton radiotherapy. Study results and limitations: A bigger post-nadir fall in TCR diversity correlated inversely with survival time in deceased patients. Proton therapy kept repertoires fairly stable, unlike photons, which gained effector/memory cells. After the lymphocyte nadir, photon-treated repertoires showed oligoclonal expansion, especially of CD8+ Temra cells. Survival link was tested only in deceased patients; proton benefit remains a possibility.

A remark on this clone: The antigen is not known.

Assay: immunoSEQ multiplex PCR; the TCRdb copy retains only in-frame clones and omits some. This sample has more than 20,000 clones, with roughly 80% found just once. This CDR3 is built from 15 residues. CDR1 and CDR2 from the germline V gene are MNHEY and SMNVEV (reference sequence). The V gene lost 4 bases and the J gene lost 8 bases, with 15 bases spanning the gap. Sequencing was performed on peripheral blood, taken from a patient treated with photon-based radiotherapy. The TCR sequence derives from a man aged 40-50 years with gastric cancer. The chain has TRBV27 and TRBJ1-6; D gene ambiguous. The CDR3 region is CASSYFNPADSPLHF. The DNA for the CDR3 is TGTGCCAGCAGTTATTTTAACCCGGCGGATTCACCCCTCCACTTT.